The 23 T cell receptor beta chains below were found in one sample sequenced in a study of blood T cell repertoires in COVID-19. TCRdb keeps only in-frame clones here, not all; method: immunoSEQ multiplex PCR. Of approximately 170,000 clones detected, approximately 83% appear once; the ten largest clones hold 10% to 15%. Sequencing was performed on peripheral blood. These receptors all come from a man between 70 and 80 years old who had recovered from COVID-19.

The DNA of the CDR3 is TGTGCCAGCAGGGAACAGGAGAACACTGAAGCTTTCTTT. Translation: CASREQENTEAFF. This chain connects TRBV2 to TRBJ1-1; D possibly corresponds to TRBD1 (5 bases). V was shortened by 6 bases and J by 1 base, with 9 bases between the two germline ends. Germline V gene data show CDR1 as SNHLY and CDR2 as FYNNEI. This CDR3 region has 13 residues.

This clone was seen a few times. This chain uses TRBV11-2 with TRBJ2-2; possible D gene TRBD2, 6 bases. The CDR3 consists of 15 residues. Trimming shortened V by 5 bases and J by 0 bases, and 10 bases separated the two germline ends. From germline, CDR1 is SGHAT and CDR2 FQNNGV. In nucleotides, the CDR3 is TGTGCCAGCAGCACTAGACTAGCGAACACCGGGGAGCTGTTTTTT. Translation gives CASSTRLANTGELFF.

The rearrangement uses TRBV5-1 and TRBJ2-6; 9 nucleotides line up with TRBD1. Germline V gene lookup returns CDR1 SGHRS and CDR2 YFSETQ. The CDR3 loop spans 18 amino acids. The junction had 8 bases not matched to a gene; V was cut back by 4 bases and J by 0 bases. The CDR3 nucleotides are TGCGCCAGCAGCCCCGGGACAGGGAGTCACTCTGGGGCCAACGTCCTGACTTTC. Its translation: CASSPGTGSHSGANVLTF.

The V and J genes are TRBV28 and TRBJ1-5; D gene ambiguous. Germline CDR1 is MDHEN and CDR2 is SYDVKM. The CDR3 covers 12 residues. V shed 3 bases and J shed 6 bases, with 6 bases lying between them. CDR3 amino acids: CASSFLLQPQHF. The CDR3 DNA follows: TGTGCCAGCAGTTTCTTACTTCAGCCCCAGCATTTT. Looking up the rest from reference TRBV28 and TRBJ1-5 gives the full variable domain: DVKVTQSSRYLVKRTGEKVFLECVQDMDHENMFWYRQDPGLGLRLIYFSYDVKMKEKGDIPEGYSVSREKKERFSLILESASTNQTSMYLCASSFLLQPQHFGDGTRLSIL.

The rearrangement uses TRBV28 and TRBJ1-4, with a tentative D call TRBD1 (5 bases). The CDR3 totals 13 residues. Germline V gene sequence: CDR1 MDHEN, CDR2 SYDVKM. Trimming stripped 4 bases from V and 9 bases from J, with 12 bases between. CDR3 bases: TGTGCCAGCAGTTCGGAGGGGCGGCAAAAACTGTTTTTT. Encoded protein: CASSSEGRQKLFF. Full variable domain (remainder filled in from reference TRBV28 and TRBJ1-4): DVKVTQSSRYLVKRTGEKVFLECVQDMDHENMFWYRQDPGLGLRLIYFSYDVKMKEKGDIPEGYSVSREKKERFSLILESASTNQTSMYLCASSSEGRQKLFFGSGTQLSVL.

The genes are TRBV25-1 and TRBJ1-2; TRBD1 matches 7 bases. From germline, CDR1 is MGHDK and CDR2 SYGVNS. The CDR3 runs to 14 residues. V was pared by 2 bases and J by 3 bases, with 3 bases of the junction left unmatched. CDR3 sequence: CASSEKGTDYGYTF. CDR3 DNA: TGTGCCAGCAGTGAAAAAGGGACAGACTATGGCTACACCTTC.

V usage is TRBV7-2 and J usage is TRBJ1-3; D ambiguous. The CDR3 runs to 14 residues. V was clipped by 0 bases and J by 7 bases, with 10 bases between them. CDR1 and CDR2 from the germline V gene are SGHTA and FQGNSA. The CDR3 nucleotides are TGTGCCAGCAGCTTAGCTTTGGCAACCAACACCATATATTTT. Encoded protein: CASSLALATNTIYF.

This clone has only a few counts. The V call is TRBV27, the J call TRBJ1-5, with 8 bases matching TRBD1. Trimming cost V 4 bases and J 2 bases; bases outside gene matches: 7. The germline V gene encodes CDR1 MNHEY and CDR2 SMNVEV (reference sequence). The CDR3 has 16 residues. The CDR3 DNA follows: TGTGCCAGCAGTTCCTTATTGACAGGGGGCAATCAGCCCCAGCATTTT. This gives the protein CASSSLLTGGNQPQHF.

The genes are TRBV5-1 and TRBJ1-1; D is undetermined. Trimming cost V 4 bases and J 0 bases, with 7 bases left between them. The CDR3 loop spans 13 amino acids. CDR1 is SGHRS and CDR2 is YFSETQ in the germline V gene. The CDR3 reads CASSLTVNTEAFF. CDR3 bases: TGCGCCAGCAGCCTAACAGTGAACACTGAAGCTTTCTTT.

This chain connects TRBV5-1 to TRBJ1-5; unclear D gene. The V end lost 0 bases, the J end lost 5 bases, and 12 bases lay between the germline ends. The CDR3 is 15 amino acids. Germline V lookup: CDR1 SGHRS, CDR2 YFSETQ. The CDR3 sequence is CASSLEGSEHQPQHF. In nucleotides, the CDR3 is TGCGCCAGCAGCTTGGAGGGTAGCGAACATCAGCCCCAGCATTTT. The variable domain in full, completed from reference TRBV5-1 and TRBJ1-5, reads KAGVTQTPRYLIKTRGQQVTLSCSPISGHRSVSWYQQTPGQGLQFLFEYFSETQRNKGNFPGRFSGRQFSNSRSEMNVSTLELGDSALYLCASSLEGSEHQPQHFGDGTRLSIL.

The chain joins TRBV7-6 to TRBJ2-1, with 13 bases that match TRBD2. Germline loops: CDR1 SGHVS, CDR2 FNYEAQ. The CDR3 covers 17 residues. V lost 1 base, J lost 3 bases, and 3 bases stayed unmatched. CDR3: CASSLGGTSGIYNEQFF. The CDR3 DNA follows: TGTGCCAGCAGCTTAGGGGGGACTAGCGGGATCTACAATGAGCAGTTCTTC.

The CDR3 nucleotides read TGTGCCAGTAGAGGGACAGGGTCGGACTATGGCTACACCTTC. Encoded protein: CASRGTGSDYGYTF. The V and J genes are TRBV19 and TRBJ1-2; 9 nucleotides line up with TRBD1. Unmatched junction bases numbered 5, after V lost 6 bases and J lost 3 bases. Germline lookup yields CDR1 LNHDA and CDR2 SQIVND (reference sequence). The CDR3 loop spans 14 amino acids. The complete variable domain, with remaining parts taken from reference TRBV19 and TRBJ1-2, reads DGGITQSPKYLFRKEGQNVTLSCEQNLNHDAMYWYRQDPGQGLRLIYYSQIVNDFQKGDIAEGYSVSREKKESFPLTVTSAQKNPTAFYLCASRGTGSDYGYTFGSGTRLTVV.

This chain links TRBV28 with TRBJ2-7; D ambiguous. Germline V CDR1 and CDR2: MDHEN, SYDVKM. The CDR3 contains 12 residues. V lost 4 bases and J lost 7, with 11 bases in between. The CDR3 loop is CASSSLSREQYF. CDR3 coding DNA: TGTGCCAGCAGTTCGCTTAGTCGGGAGCAGTACTTC.

The V call is TRBV5-1, the J call TRBJ2-5, with 9 nucleotides matching TRBD2. Germline CDR1 SGHRS, CDR2 YFSETQ. The CDR3 length is 15 residues. After removal of 0 bases from V and 6 bases from J, the junction contained 6 bases not matched to a gene. This CDR3 is CASSLGAGGPKTQYF. The CDR3 bases are TGCGCCAGCAGCTTGGGGGCGGGAGGGCCGAAGACCCAGTACTTC. Looking up the rest from reference TRBV5-1 and TRBJ2-5 gives the full variable domain: KAGVTQTPRYLIKTRGQQVTLSCSPISGHRSVSWYQQTPGQGLQFLFEYFSETQRNKGNFPGRFSGRQFSNSRSEMNVSTLELGDSALYLCASSLGAGGPKTQYFGPGTRLLVL.

The chain links TRBV7-2 to TRBJ2-7; 7 nucleotides line up with TRBD2. J gave up 4 bases and V 2 bases, and 8 bases lay outside the gene matches. The CDR3 has 15 residues. Germline V gene lookup returns CDR1 SGHTA and CDR2 FQGNSA. The chain's CDR3 is CASSLMAGVGYEQYF. Written as DNA, the CDR3 is TGTGCCAGCAGCTTAATGGCGGGAGTAGGATACGAGCAGTACTTC.

The CDR3 reads CASSGQTDTQYF. The CDR3 DNA is TGTGCCAGCAGTGGACAGACAGATACGCAGTATTTT. The chain recombines TRBV28 with TRBJ2-3; perhaps TRBD1 as D (6 bases). Germline-derived CDR1 and CDR2 are MDHEN and SYDVKM. The CDR3 totals 12 residues. The V gene lost 5 bases and the J gene lost 3 bases, with 6 bases spanning the gap.

The rearrangement links TRBV5-6 to TRBJ2-1, with D perhaps matching TRBD2 (6 bases). V lost 4 bases and J lost 1, with 18 bases in between. CDR3 size: 17 residues. In germline, CDR1 is SGHDT, CDR2 YYEEEE. CDR3 DNA sequence: TGTGCCAGCAGCAGACGCCGTTTGGAGGGTTCCTACAATGAGCAGTTCTTC. This sequence encodes CASSRRRLEGSYNEQFF. Looking up the rest from reference TRBV5-6 and TRBJ2-1 gives the full variable domain: DAGVTQSPTHLIKTRGQQVTLRCSPKSGHDTVSWYQQALGQGPQFIFQYYEEEERQRGNFPDRFSGHQFPNYSSELNVNALLLGDSALYLCASSRRRLEGSYNEQFFGPGTRLTVL.

The rearrangement uses TRBV24-1 and TRBJ2-3; 14 bases map to TRBD2. The germline CDR1 and CDR2 sequences are KGHDR and SFDVKD. The CDR3 is made up of 14 amino acids. The V segment lost 9 bases and the J segment 3 bases; nucleotides outside the gene matches: 1. The CDR3 DNA follows: TGTGCCACCGGGACTAGCGGGAGTACAGATACGCAGTATTTT. This codes for CATGTSGSTDTQYF.

This clone showed up just a few times. The chain carries TRBV6-5 and TRBJ1-6; 8 positions agree with TRBD1. The CDR3 runs to 15 residues. CDR1 and CDR2 from the germline V gene are MNHEY and SVGAGI. Trimming at V came to 7 bases and at J to 9 bases, leaving 11 bases not matched to a gene. CDR3 DNA: TGTGCCAGCAAAGTCACGACAGGGGATGGTTCACCCCTCCACTTT. Protein product: CASKVTTGDGSPLHF.

The chain has TRBV12-3 or TRBV12-4 and TRBJ1-1, with a tentative D call TRBD1 (6 bases). The CDR3 contains 12 residues. The V end was cut by 6 bases, the J end by 1 base, with 6 bases between. CDR3 DNA sequence: TGTGCCAGCAGGACAGGGAACACTGAAGCTTTCTTT. Translation gives CASRTGNTEAFF.

The V call is TRBV19, the J call TRBJ2-7; D remains ambiguous. The CDR3 has 19 residues. The V end was cut by 9 bases, the J end by 0 bases, with 30 bases between. Germline loops: CDR1 LNHDA, CDR2 SQIVND (reference sequence). CDR3 sequence reads: CASLNRGRVWVKDSYEQYF. CDR3 DNA: TGTGCCAGCCTGAATAGAGGCAGAGTATGGGTTAAGGACTCCTACGAGCAGTACTTC.

J is TRBJ2-7 and V is TRBV15, with 7 bases identical to TRBD2. Germline V gives CDR1 LNHNV, CDR2 YYDKDF (reference sequence). The V gene end was trimmed by 4 bases and the J gene end by 3 bases; junction bases not matched to a gene: 15. The CDR3 contains 17 residues. The CDR3 nucleotides read TGTGCCACCAGCAAAGGGGAGGTGTGGGAGGGCCTCTACGAGCAGTACTTC. Translating it yields CATSKGEVWEGLYEQYF.

The chain has TRBV2 and TRBJ2-7, with TRBD2 as a possible D gene (5 bases). This CDR3 region has 12 residues. CDR1 and CDR2 from the germline V gene are SNHLY and FYNNEI. Trimming pared 4 bases from V and 6 bases from J, leaving 10 bases between. The CDR3 nucleotides are TGTGCCAGCAGTGCTGAGCGGTCCGAGCAGTACTTC. Its protein product is CASSAERSEQYF.